This T cell receptor (beta chain) was obtained from a study of shared T cell receptors in the human thymus (dated by TCRdb to the early 2020s). Looking at the study overall: The study examined how the human thymus generates shared, self-reactive T-cell receptor alpha chains.

To note about this clone: There is no known antigen for this receptor. Per-base qualities were not stored, and no clone one base away is much larger.

Receptor amplification or capture employed the immunoSEQ multiplex PCR assay. Entries here come from immuneACCESS through TCRdb and include only in-frame sequences with V and J called. Some clones fail to appear in such tables; in the studies checked, an unresolved V gene covers under half of the shortfall, and the cause of the remainder is unknown. This sample lists approximately 660,000 clones; approximately 90% were detected once. In total, the top ten clones hold about 0.01% of the sample. Measured from the cysteine to the phenylalanine, the CDR3 is 15 residues long. Only the CDR3 part of the read is kept: 45 bases, read in frame from the first base. Unmatched junction bases come to 9, with V trimmed by 5 bases and J by 4 bases. In the germline V gene (reference sequence), CDR1 corresponds to MNHEY and CDR2 to SMNVEV. Another study also made use of these data, one on human thymus T cells. Per that second paper: The donors were immunologically healthy infants in Finland who had open corrective cardiac surgery for congenital heart defects. Thymus tissue was collected as surgical resects that were removed during corrective cardiac surgery. V and J gene segment usage appeared biased in both thymic and peripheral blood repertoires. The related research found that thymic TCR repertoires overlapped highly between unrelated individuals. The study described the TCR alpha and beta repertoires in about eight infant thymus samples and a handful of matching peripheral blood samples. Donor ages ranging from about 6 to 244 days were recorded, and more than five male and a couple of female infants were included in the cohort. Thymocytes were released mechanically from tissue and stored at -70 °C as pellets of roughly 9-32 million cells. Genomic DNA was extracted from frozen cell pellets with a QIAsymphony instrument. Using the immunoSEQ multiplex PCR assay, the TCRB and TCRAD loci were amplified from a standardized quantity of quality-controlled genomic DNA. Amplicons spanned the V(D)J region at a length sufficient to cover the CDR3 and identify V and J genes. Amplicon sequencing was performed on an Illumina platform through the commercial immunoSEQ service. Primer bias and sequencing errors were corrected as previously described, and TCRAD and TCRB were defined on the basis of the IMGT database. Repertoires were analysed with immunoSEQ Analyzer 3.0 and VDJTools, covering basic statistics, V/J segment usage, diversity estimates, rarefaction and pairwise overlap. Diversity was estimated using the Chao1, ChaoE, Efron-Thisted, Shannon and inverse Simpson indices, and was also estimated on datasets down-sampled to the size of the smallest sample. Repertoire overlap was determined by strict matching of CDR3 nucleotide sequence, V gene and J gene, and Jaccard-based multidimensional scaling clustering was applied. Thymus samples yielded on average about 810,000 unique TCRB clonotypes, compared with around 84,000 from blood samples.

This sequence originates from a boy in the first two years of life with a congenital heart defect. Donor details come from another sample of the same person, matched by shared clones. This chain joins TRBV27 to TRBJ2-7; a stretch of 9 junction bases matches TRBD1. The sequenced material came from thymocytes. The DNA reads as follows: TGTGCCAGCAGTCCCCGGACAGGGGTTACTTACGAGCAGTACTTC. This codes for CASSPRTGVTYEQYF.